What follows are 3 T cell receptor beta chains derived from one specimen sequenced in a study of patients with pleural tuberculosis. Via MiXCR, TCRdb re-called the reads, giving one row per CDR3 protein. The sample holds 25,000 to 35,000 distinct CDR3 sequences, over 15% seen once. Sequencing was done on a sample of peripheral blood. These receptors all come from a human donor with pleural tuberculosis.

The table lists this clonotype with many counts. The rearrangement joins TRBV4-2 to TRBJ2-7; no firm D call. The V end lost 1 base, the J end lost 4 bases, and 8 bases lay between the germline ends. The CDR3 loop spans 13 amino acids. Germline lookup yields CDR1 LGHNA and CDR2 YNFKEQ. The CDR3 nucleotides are TGTGCCAGCAGCCAAGGGATACTTTACGAGCAGTACTTC. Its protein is CASSQGILYEQYF.

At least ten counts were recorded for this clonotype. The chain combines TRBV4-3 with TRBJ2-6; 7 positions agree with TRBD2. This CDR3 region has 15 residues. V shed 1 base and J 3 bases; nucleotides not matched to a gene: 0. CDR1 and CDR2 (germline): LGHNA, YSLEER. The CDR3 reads CASSQAGGGANVLTF. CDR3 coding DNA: TGCGCCAGCAGCCAAGCGGGGGGTGGGGCCAACGTCCTGACTTTC.

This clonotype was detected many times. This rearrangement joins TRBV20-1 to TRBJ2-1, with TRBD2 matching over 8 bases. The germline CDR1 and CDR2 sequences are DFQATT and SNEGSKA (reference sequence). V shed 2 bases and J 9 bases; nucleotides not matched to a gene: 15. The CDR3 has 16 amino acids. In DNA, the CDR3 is TGCAGTGCTAGAAGCCTTAGCGGGGTCAGGTTTGGTGAGCAGTTCTTC. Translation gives CSARSLSGVRFGEQFF.